This is a list of T cell receptor beta chains from one sample in a study of early T cells in non-severe SARS-CoV-2 infection. TCRdb analysed the 5' RACE reads with MiXCR anew, one entry per CDR3 protein. The sample has over 25,000 distinct CDR3 sequences; more than 4% are singletons. Source material: whole blood. These receptors all stem from an adult who was a healthcare worker with PCR-confirmed SARS-CoV-2 infection or an uninfected control (not recorded which). CDR3s include the opening cysteine and the closing phenylalanine or tryptophan. The D gene is left open where the match is weak. Clone size is shown for a subset of rows, as once, few, many or a class of expanded clone.

size	J	V	D	length	DNA	CDR3
NA	TRBJ2-3	TRBV2	NA	15	TGTGCCAGCAGGACCACTAGTATTAGTTCAGATACGCAGTATTTT	CASRTTSISSDTQYF
few	TRBJ2-3	TRBV11-3	NA	14	TGTGCCAGCAGTTCTGAGAATGGGGCAGATACGCAGTATTTT	CASSSENGADTQYF
medium-sized	TRBJ2-1	TRBV6-4	TRBD2	16	TGTGCCAGCAGTGACTCATTCGCGGGAGTTGTCAATGAGCAGTTCTTC	CASSDSFAGVVNEQFF
many	TRBJ2-7	TRBV21-1	NA	15	TGTGCCAGCAGCCCCAGAGGGAAAACGGCTAGGGAGCAGTACTTC	CASSPRGKTAREQYF
many	TRBJ2-7	TRBV7-2	NA	15	TGTGCCAGCAGCCCACGGGGGCCCTCCTCCTACGAGCAGTACTTC	CASSPRGPSSYEQYF
NA	TRBJ2-1	TRBV6-2/TRBV6-3	TRBD2	16	TGTGCCAGCAGTTATGGTAGCGGGAGAATATACAATGAGCAGTTCTTC	CASSYGSGRIYNEQFF
many	TRBJ2-7	TRBV27	TRBD1	14	TGTGCCAGCAGTCCCGGGACAGCGACCTACGAGCAGTACTTC	CASSPGTATYEQYF
many	TRBJ1-3	TRBV7-2	NA	15	TGTGCCAGCAGCGCCGGACGGAGCTCTGGAAACACCATATATTTT	CASSAGRSSGNTIYF
many	TRBJ1-2	TRBV7-8	NA	14	TGTGCCAGCAGCTTAGCGACGGCCGCCTATGGCTACACCTTC	CASSLATAAYGYTF
many	TRBJ2-7	TRBV12-3/TRBV12-4	TRBD2	14	TGTGCCAGCACATTAGCGGGGGGGCTTTACGAGCAGTACTTC	CASTLAGGLYEQYF
NA	TRBJ2-7	TRBV7-8	NA	11	TGTGCCAGCAGTTTGGAGGGAGGGCAGTACTTC	CASSLEGGQYF
few	TRBJ2-1	TRBV11-3	NA	13	TGTGCCAGCAGCGCCGGGGCAAGCCAGGAGCAGTTCTTC	CASSAGASQEQFF
few	TRBJ2-1	TRBV9	NA	15	TGTGCCAGCAGCGTAGGAGGCAGAGCCTACAATGAGCAGTTCTTC	CASSVGGRAYNEQFF
many	TRBJ2-2	TRBV12-3/TRBV12-4	TRBD2	16	TGTGCCAGCAGCTCCATTAGCGGGGGAATGTCCGGGGAGCTGTTTTTT	CASSSISGGMSGELFF
many	TRBJ2-2	TRBV7-6	NA	11	TGTGCCAGCAGCCTAACCGGGGAGCTGTTTTTT	CASSLTGELFF
few	TRBJ2-1	TRBV12-3/TRBV12-4	TRBD1	17	TGTGCCAGCAGTTCCAATCGTGGGACAGGTCGAGGCAATGAGCAGTTCTTC	CASSSNRGTGRGNEQFF
few	TRBJ1-5	TRBV18	NA	12	TGTGCCAGTTGCAGGGATTATCAGCCCCAGCATTTT	CASCRDYQPQHF
many	TRBJ2-7	TRBV7-9	NA	15	TGTGCCAGCAGCTTAACTAGCTCCGATTCCTACGAGCAGTACTTC	CASSLTSSDSYEQYF
few	TRBJ2-5	TRBV5-6	NA	11	TGTGCCAGCAGCCTAGACCAGACCCAGTACTTC	CASSLDQTQYF
NA	TRBJ2-3	TRBV7-9	NA	14	TGTGCCAGCGGGACCCAGCAATTCACAGATACGCAGTATTTT	CASGTQQFTDTQYF
many	TRBJ2-3	TRBV20-1	TRBD2	16	TGCAGTGCTAGAGATGAAGCGGGAGGGCTAACAGATACGCAGTATTTT	CSARDEAGGLTDTQYF
many	TRBJ2-6	TRBV7-3	NA	15	TGTGCCAGCAGCTTAAATCCGGCCGGGGCCAACGTCCTGACTTTC	CASSLNPAGANVLTF
NA	TRBJ1-1	TRBV18	TRBD1	13	TGTGCCAGCTCACAGGACAGGCTGGGAGAAGCTTTCTTT	CASSQDRLGEAFF
many	TRBJ2-7	TRBV27	NA	15	TGTGCCAGCAGCCCAAGCCCCTCCGTTTTCTACGAGCAGTACTTC	CASSPSPSVFYEQYF
many	TRBJ2-7	TRBV2	NA	11	TGTGCCAGCAGGGGAGGCCGTCAGCAGTACTTC	CASRGGRQQYF
few	TRBJ2-3	TRBV9	TRBD2	15	TGTGCCAGCAGCCCCCAGGGACTAGCTTCGGATACGCAGTATTTT	CASSPQGLASDTQYF
many	TRBJ1-3	TRBV6-6	NA	14	TGTGCCAGCAGTTACAAGGGGGCTGGAAACACCATATATTTT	CASSYKGAGNTIYF
few	TRBJ2-3	TRBV20-1	NA	16	TGCAGTGCCTCGTTCACGGGGGCGCCTGGCACAGATACGCAGTATTTT	CSASFTGAPGTDTQYF
many	TRBJ2-2	TRBV9	NA	14	TGTGCCAGCAGACCCTGGGACGGCGAGGGGGAGCTGTTTTTT	CASRPWDGEGELFF
many	TRBJ2-7	TRBV5-5	NA	14	TGTGCCAGCAGCTTGGAACAGGGCACCTACGAGCAGTACTTC	CASSLEQGTYEQYF
NA	TRBJ2-3	TRBV20-1	TRBD1	14	TGCAGTGCTATGGGACAGGCTAGCACAGATACGCAGTATTTT	CSAMGQASTDTQYF
many	TRBJ2-2	TRBV7-3	TRBD1	15	TGTGCCAGCAGCTGGACAGGGGGCCTCTCCGGGGAGCTGTTTTTT	CASSWTGGLSGELFF
few	TRBJ2-5	TRBV5-6	TRBD2	14	TGTGCCAGCTCCACGGGGGGGTACCAAGAGACCCAGTACTTC	CASSTGGYQETQYF
many	TRBJ2-1	TRBV6-4	TRBD2	15	TGTGCCAGCAGTGACTCGGGCGGGGGGGTTAATGAGCAGTTCTTC	CASSDSGGGVNEQFF